The table lists the clone carrying this TCR beta chain with many counts. As yet, its antigen is unknown. It was by quantitative 5'-RACE with molecular barcodes that TCR beta libraries were made. One entry per CDR3 protein results from TCRdb running MiXCR on the 5' RACE reads. The data contain 250,000 or so distinct CDR3 sequences, 9.5% to 12% of them seen just once; the ten biggest clones take up around 7%. The data belong to a study of CD8 T cells in ankylosing spondylitis. Study conclusions and caveats: Disease-linked clones, CD8+, were relatively rare in peripheral blood.

The TCR comes from a male donor with ankylosing spondylitis or in good health (not recorded which). The sequenced sample consisted of blood, either unsorted or a sorted T cell fraction (not recorded which).

The CDR3 loop reads CASSSDTQYF. DNA of the CDR3: TGTGCCAGCAGCTCAGATACGCAGTATTTT. The J gene is TRBJ2-3, the V gene TRBV3-1; D uncertain. Looked up from germline, CDR1 is LGHDT and CDR2 is YNNKEL (reference sequence). Between the trimmed V and J ends, which lost 5 bases and 4 bases, there was a span of 1 base. There are 10 residues in the CDR3.